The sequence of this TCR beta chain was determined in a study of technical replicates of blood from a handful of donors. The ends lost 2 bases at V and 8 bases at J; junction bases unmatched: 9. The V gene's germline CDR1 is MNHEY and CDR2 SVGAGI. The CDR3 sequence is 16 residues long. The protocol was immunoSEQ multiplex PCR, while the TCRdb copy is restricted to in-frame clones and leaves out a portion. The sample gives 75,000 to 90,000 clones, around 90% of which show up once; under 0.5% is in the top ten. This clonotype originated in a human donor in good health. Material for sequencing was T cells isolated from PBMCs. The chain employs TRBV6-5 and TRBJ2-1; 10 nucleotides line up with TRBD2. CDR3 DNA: TGTGCCAGCAGTTACGGCGGGGTAGCGGGAGGCTATGAGCAGTTCTTC. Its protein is CASSYGGVAGGYEQFF.